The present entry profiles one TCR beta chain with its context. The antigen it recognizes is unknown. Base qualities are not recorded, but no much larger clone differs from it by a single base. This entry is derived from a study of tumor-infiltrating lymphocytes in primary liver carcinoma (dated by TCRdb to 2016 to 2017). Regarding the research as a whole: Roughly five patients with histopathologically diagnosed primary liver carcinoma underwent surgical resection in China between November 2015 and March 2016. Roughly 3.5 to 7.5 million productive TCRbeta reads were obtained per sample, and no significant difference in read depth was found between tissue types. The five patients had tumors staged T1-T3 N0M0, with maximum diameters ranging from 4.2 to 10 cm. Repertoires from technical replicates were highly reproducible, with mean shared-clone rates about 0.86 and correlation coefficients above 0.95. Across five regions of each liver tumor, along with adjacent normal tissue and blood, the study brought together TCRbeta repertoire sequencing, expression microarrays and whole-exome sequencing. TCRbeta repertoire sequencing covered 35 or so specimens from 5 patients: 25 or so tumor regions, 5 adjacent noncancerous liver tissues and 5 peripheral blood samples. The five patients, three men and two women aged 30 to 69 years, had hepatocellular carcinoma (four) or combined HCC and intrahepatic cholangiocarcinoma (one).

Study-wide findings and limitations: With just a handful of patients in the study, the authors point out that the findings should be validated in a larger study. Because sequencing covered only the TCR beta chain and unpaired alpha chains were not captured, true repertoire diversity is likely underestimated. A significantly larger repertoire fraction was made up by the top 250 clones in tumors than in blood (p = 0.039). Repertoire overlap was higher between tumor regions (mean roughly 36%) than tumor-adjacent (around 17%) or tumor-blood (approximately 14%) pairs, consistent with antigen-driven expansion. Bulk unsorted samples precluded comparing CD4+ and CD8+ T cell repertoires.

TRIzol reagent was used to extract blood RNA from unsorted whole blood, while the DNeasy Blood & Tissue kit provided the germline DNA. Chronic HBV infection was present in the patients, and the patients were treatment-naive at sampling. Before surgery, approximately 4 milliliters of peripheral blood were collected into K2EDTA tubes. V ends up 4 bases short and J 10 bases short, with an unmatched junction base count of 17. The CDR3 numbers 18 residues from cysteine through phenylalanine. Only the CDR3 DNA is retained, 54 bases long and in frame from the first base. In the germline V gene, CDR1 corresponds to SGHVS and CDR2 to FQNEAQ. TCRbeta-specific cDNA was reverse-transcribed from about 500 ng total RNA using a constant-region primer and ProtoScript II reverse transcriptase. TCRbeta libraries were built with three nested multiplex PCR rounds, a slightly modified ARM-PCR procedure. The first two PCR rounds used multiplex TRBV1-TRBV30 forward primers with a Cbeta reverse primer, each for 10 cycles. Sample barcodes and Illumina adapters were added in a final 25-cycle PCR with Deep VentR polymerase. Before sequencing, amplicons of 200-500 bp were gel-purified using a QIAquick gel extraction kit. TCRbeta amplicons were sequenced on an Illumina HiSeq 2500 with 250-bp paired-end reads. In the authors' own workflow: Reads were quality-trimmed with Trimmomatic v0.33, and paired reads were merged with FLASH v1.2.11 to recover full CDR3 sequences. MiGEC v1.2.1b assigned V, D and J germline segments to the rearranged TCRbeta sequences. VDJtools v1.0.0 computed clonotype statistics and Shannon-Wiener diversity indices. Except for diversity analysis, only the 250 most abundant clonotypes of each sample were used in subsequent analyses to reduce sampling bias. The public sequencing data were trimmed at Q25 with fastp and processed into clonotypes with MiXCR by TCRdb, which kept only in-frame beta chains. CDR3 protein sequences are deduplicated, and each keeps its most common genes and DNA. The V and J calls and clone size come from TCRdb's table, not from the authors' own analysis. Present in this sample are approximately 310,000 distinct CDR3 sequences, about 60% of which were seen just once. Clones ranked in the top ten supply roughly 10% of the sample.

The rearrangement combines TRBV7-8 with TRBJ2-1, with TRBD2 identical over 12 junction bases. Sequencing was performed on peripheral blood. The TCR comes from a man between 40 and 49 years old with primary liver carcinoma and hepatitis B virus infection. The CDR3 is CASSSGTQRLAGVREQFF. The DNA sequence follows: TGTGCCAGCAGCTCAGGGACTCAAAGACTAGCGGGAGTTCGGGAGCAGTTCTTC.